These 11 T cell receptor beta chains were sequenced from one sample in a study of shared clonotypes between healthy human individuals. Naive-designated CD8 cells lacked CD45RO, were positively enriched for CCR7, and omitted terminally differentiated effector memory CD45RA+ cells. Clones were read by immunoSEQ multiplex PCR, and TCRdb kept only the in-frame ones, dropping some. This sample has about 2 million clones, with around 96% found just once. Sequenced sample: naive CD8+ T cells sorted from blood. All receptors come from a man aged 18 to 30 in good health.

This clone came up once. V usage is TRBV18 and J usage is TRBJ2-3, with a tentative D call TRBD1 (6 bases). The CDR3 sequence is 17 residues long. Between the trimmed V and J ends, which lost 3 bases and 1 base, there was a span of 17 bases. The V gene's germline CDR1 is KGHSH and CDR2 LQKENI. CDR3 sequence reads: CASSPPESTGRTDTQYF. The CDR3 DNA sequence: TGTGCCAGCTCACCCCCCGAATCGACAGGACGCACAGATACGCAGTATTTT.

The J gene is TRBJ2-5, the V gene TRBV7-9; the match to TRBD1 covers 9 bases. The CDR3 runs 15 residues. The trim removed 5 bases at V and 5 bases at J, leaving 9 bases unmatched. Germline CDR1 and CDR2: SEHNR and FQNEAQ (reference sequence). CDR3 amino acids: CASSPPGTGRETQYF. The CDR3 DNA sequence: TGTGCCAGCAGCCCACCGGGGACAGGGAGGGAGACCCAGTACTTC.

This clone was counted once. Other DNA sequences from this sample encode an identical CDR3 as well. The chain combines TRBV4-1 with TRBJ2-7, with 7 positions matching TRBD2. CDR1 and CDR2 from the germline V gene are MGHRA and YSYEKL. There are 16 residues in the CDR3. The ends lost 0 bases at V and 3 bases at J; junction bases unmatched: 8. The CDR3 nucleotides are TGCGCCAGCAGCCAAGATCCGGCTAGCGGATTCTACGAGCAGTACTTC. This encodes CASSQDPASGFYEQYF.

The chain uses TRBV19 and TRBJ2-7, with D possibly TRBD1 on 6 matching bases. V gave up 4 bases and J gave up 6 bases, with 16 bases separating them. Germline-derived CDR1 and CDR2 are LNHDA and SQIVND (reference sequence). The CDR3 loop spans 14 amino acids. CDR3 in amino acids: CASSTWGAGAEQYF. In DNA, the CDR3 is TGTGCCAGTAGTACTTGGGGCGCAGGGGCCGAGCAGTACTTC.

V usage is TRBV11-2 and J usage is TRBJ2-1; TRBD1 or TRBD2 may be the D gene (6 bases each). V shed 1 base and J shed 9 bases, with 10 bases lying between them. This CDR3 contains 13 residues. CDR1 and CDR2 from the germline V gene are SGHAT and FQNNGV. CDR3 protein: CASSLGGALEQFF. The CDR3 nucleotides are TGTGCCAGCAGCTTAGGGGGGGCGCTTGAGCAGTTCTTC.

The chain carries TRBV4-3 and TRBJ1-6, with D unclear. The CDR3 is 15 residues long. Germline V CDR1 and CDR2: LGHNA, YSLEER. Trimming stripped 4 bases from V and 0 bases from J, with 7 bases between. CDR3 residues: CASSLLSSYNSPLHF. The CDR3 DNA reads TGCGCCAGCAGCCTCCTAAGCTCCTATAATTCACCCCTCCACTTT.

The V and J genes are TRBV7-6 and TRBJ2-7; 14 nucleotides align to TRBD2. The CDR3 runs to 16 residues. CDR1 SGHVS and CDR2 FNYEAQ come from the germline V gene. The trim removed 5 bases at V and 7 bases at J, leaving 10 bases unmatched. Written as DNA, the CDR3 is TGTGCCAGCAGCCCCGGGACTAGCGGGAGCCGGGGTGAGCAGTACTTC. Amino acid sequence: CASSPGTSGSRGEQYF.

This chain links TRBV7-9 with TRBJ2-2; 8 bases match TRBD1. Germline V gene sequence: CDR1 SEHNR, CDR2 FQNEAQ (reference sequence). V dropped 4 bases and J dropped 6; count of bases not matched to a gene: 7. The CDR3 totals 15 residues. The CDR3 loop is CASSSGTGLAGELFF. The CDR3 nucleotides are TGTGCCAGCAGCTCAGGGACAGGCCTGGCCGGGGAGCTGTTTTTT.

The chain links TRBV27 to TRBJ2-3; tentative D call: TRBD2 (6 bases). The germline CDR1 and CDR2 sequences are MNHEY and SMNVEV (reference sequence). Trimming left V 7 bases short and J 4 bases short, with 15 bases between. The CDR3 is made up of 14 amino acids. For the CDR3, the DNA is TGTGCCAGCACGGAGGGAGGCATTGCAGATACGCAGTATTTT. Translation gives CASTEGGIADTQYF.

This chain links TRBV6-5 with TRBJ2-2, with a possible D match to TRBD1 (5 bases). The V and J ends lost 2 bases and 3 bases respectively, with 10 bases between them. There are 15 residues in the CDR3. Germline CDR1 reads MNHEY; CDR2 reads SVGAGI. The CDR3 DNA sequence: TGTGCCAGCAGTTACGGAGACAGCTACACCGGGGAGCTGTTTTTT. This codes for CASSYGDSYTGELFF.

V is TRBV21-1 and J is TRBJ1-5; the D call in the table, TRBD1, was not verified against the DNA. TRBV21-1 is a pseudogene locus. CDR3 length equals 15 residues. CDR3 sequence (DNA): TGTGCCAGCAGCAAATCCATCAGGGGCAATCAGCCCCAGCATTTT. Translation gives CASSKSIRGNQPQHF.